This TCR beta chain comes out of a study of blood T cell repertoires in COVID-19. Background on the study: Material from acute and convalescent COVID-19 was sourced from the United States, Italy and Spain. T cells, B-cell-depleted T cells, or PBMCs supplied cDNA or gDNA.

Recruits, aged about 18 to 100 years, lived in approximately 26 US areas. Assignment of participants to cohorts was predicated upon participant-reported clinical history. Looked up from germline, CDR1 is KGHSH and CDR2 is LQKENI. The CDR3 consists of 13 residues. Trimming took off 5 bases at V and 0 bases at J, with 7 bases between the two ends. TCRdb's copy holds only in-frame clones and misses some; the assay was immunoSEQ multiplex PCR. Of under 200,000 clones in the sample, approximately 84% were seen once. This chain connects TRBV18 to TRBJ1-1; D is uncertain. This TCR was recovered from a woman in her forties with acute COVID-19. Sequencing was performed on PBMCs or T cells enriched from blood (not recorded which). CDR3 region: CASSEDMNTEAFF. The CDR3 DNA reads as TGTGCCAGCTCAGAAGACATGAACACTGAAGCTTTCTTT.